The 4 T cell receptor beta chains below come from one sample, sequenced in a study of a mutant IDH1 vaccine in newly diagnosed glioma. Data came from immunoSEQ multiplex PCR; TCRdb stores just in-frame clones and leaves some out. The sample lists about 96,000 clones, roughly 75% occurring once. The time point: baseline, week 1 (first vaccination visit). Treatment defined: pre-vaccination baseline after standard-of-care therapy. Sample: PBMCs, taken from a glioma patient treated with radiotherapy, temozolomide or both. These receptors originate from a man between 35 and 55 years old with glioma.

This chain connects TRBV6-6 to TRBJ1-3; no reliable D call. The V gene's germline CDR1 is MNHNY and CDR2 SVGAGI (reference sequence). V dropped 7 bases and J dropped 4 bases, with 8 bases sitting between them. The CDR3 is made up of 12 amino acids. Here the CDR3 DNA reads TGTGCCAGCATCATGGACGGAAACACCATATATTTT. This encodes CASIMDGNTIYF.

The chain links TRBV15 to TRBJ2-3; unclear D gene. Germline CDR1 is LNHNV and CDR2 is YYDKDF (reference sequence). CDR3 length: 14 residues. V lost 5 bases, J lost 0 bases, and 9 bases lay in between. The CDR3 DNA follows: TGTGCCACCAGCTTCGACATTAGCACAGATACGCAGTATTTT. It is translated as CATSFDISTDTQYF.

The chain has TRBV4-3 and TRBJ2-5; D is possibly TRBD2 (6 bases). Germline V CDR1 and CDR2: LGHNA, YSLEER. V was trimmed by 4 bases and J by 0 bases, leaving 15 bases between them. The CDR3 consists of 16 residues. CDR3: CASSRGVAAYQETQYF. Written as DNA, the CDR3 is TGCGCCAGCAGCCGCGGGGTAGCGGCGTACCAAGAGACCCAGTACTTC.

The chain has TRBV6-6 and TRBJ2-7; a weak D match, TRBD2 (6 bases). Germline CDR1 reads MNHNY; CDR2 reads SVGAGI (reference sequence). Trimming cost V 3 bases and J 5 bases, with 20 bases left between them. The CDR3 is made up of 16 amino acids. The CDR3 is CASSYSPRPGRNEQYF. The CDR3 DNA reads TGTGCCAGCAGTTATTCCCCCCGGCCGGGGAGGAACGAGCAGTACTTC.